This TCR beta chain originates from a study of identical twins' blood T cells. Trimming pared 0 bases from V and 9 bases from J, leaving 10 bases between. CDR3 size: 13 residues. Per germline, CDR1 SGHRS and CDR2 YFSETQ. Per the authors' pipeline: Each library had roughly 2.2 to 4 million CDR3 reads and about 85,000 to nearly 500,000 clonotypes. TCRdb analysed the 5' RACE reads with MiXCR anew, one entry per CDR3 protein. TCRdb, not the authors, supplied the V and J calls. This table has about 370,000 distinct CDR3 sequences, approximately 30% appearing once. This clonotype showed up just a few times. The TCR was taken from a woman aged 18 to 50 in good health. Sequenced material: PBMCs. The chain combines TRBV5-1 with TRBJ2-1; perhaps TRBD1 as D (5 bases). The CDR3 spells CASSLGGEVEQFF. The CDR3 DNA is TGCGCCAGCAGCTTGGGGGGCGAGGTTGAGCAGTTCTTC. The full variable domain, its missing parts supplied by reference TRBV5-1 and TRBJ2-1, is KAGVTQTPRYLIKTRGQQVTLSCSPISGHRSVSWYQQTPGQGLQFLFEYFSETQRNKGNFPGRFSGRQFSNSRSEMNVSTLELGDSALYLCASSLGGEVEQFFGPGTRLTVL.